This TCR beta chain was identified in a study of blood T cell repertoires in COVID-19. Study-wide background: There were acute and convalescent COVID-19 samples, and they came from the United States, Italy and Spain. The analysed material was cDNA or gDNA that came from T cells, B-cell-depleted T cells, or PBMCs.

V was clipped by 5 bases and J by 4 bases; unmatched bases: 10. This CDR3 is 15 amino acids long. CDR1 is PRHDT, CDR2 FYEKMQ, per germline (reference sequence). In the authors' workflow: The authors estimated nucleated cell counts from reference gene primer amplification. Measured with immunoSEQ multiplex PCR; TCRdb has only the in-frame clones, and not every one. V, J and clone size are those of that table, while D and trimming were read from the DNA. The sample has roughly 350,000 clones; 85% are singletons. The clonotype was recovered from a woman under 30 with acute or convalescent COVID-19. Sample: peripheral blood. This rearrangement joins TRBV13 to TRBJ2-7; 8 positions match TRBD2. CDR3 DNA sequence: TGTGCCAGCAGCCCTACTCACGGGGGGGCTTACGAGCAGTACTTC. It yields the protein CASSPTHGGAYEQYF.